A single sample gave rise to the 20 T cell receptor beta chains below, sequenced in a study of blood T cell repertoires in COVID-19. The data were produced by immunoSEQ multiplex PCR, yet TCRdb's version contains in-frame clones alone and is incomplete. The repertoire has around 190,000 clones, roughly 76% of them found once; the top ten carry approximately 9.9%. Sequencing was carried out using peripheral blood. The receptors shown here come from a woman aged 40 to 49 with COVID-19, enrolled during active disease.

The chain is built from TRBV18 and TRBJ2-6; a possible D gene is TRBD2 (5 bases). CDR1 is KGHSH, CDR2 LQKENI, per germline. The CDR3 has 13 residues. The V gene lost 6 bases and the J gene lost 4 bases, with 7 bases spanning the gap. The CDR3 DNA is TGTGCCAGCTCTGGGGAGGGGGCCAACGTCCTGACTTTC. Amino acid sequence: CASSGEGANVLTF.

The V gene is TRBV2, the J gene TRBJ1-1; tentative D call: TRBD1 (5 bases). This CDR3 has 14 residues. Germline V CDR1 and CDR2: SNHLY, FYNNEI. V lost 7 bases and J lost 10, with 22 bases in between. CDR3 bases: TGTGCCAGCACCAAAGCGGGATGGGACTTGGGAGCTTTCTTT. It encodes CASTKAGWDLGAFF.

The rearrangement joins TRBV6-1 to TRBJ1-1; no clear D. V was cut by 3 bases and J by 7 bases, with 12 bases left in between. CDR3 length: 13 residues. CDR1 is MNHNS, CDR2 SASEGT, per germline. Written as DNA, the CDR3 is TGTGCCAGCAGTGATTTGGAGGGCGTTGAAGCTTTCTTT. Amino acids: CASSDLEGVEAFF.

This chain links TRBV27 with TRBJ1-5; a weak D match, TRBD1 (5 bases). V was clipped by 6 bases and J by 8 bases, with 20 bases between them. Germline V gives CDR1 MNHEY, CDR2 SMNVEV (reference sequence). The CDR3 spans 15 residues. The CDR3 DNA reads TGTGCCAGCAGACCCTTCGGGGGGGGTACGGAGCCCCAGCATTTT. Translated, it gives CASRPFGGGTEPQHF.

For this clone: Germline is not matched at one junction end, which may reflect a read error. The chain has TRBV6-1 and TRBJ1-2; D might be TRBD1 (6 bases). The CDR3 extends over 12 amino acids. Per germline, CDR1 MNHNS and CDR2 SASEGT. CDR3 loop: CASSERVLGTSF. The CDR3 nucleotides are TGTGCCAGCAGTGAACGGGTGTTGGGGACATCCTTC.

The chain uses TRBV6-1 and TRBJ1-3; TRBD1 aligns across 8 bases. CDR1 and CDR2 from the germline V gene are MNHNS and SASEGT. With V trimmed by 5 bases and J by 8 bases, 8 bases remained unmatched. The CDR3 is 14 amino acids. This chain's CDR3 is CASSRQGARDTIYF. The CDR3 DNA is TGTGCCAGCAGTCGGCAGGGGGCGAGGGACACCATATATTTT.

This clone occurred once. The chain recombines TRBV2 with TRBJ1-4, with 11 bases lining up with TRBD1. This CDR3 region has 15 residues. Germline CDR1 and CDR2: SNHLY and FYNNEI. With V trimmed by 5 bases and J by 8 bases, 7 bases remained unmatched. The CDR3 DNA sequence: TGTGCCAGCAGTTTTGGGACAGGGGGGGGAGAAAAACTGTTTTTT. Translated: CASSFGTGGGEKLFF.

The sample holds one count of this clone. The chain couples TRBV6-5 to TRBJ1-4; D not resolved. Trimming pared 4 bases from V and 2 bases from J, leaving 14 bases between. The germline CDR1 and CDR2 sequences are MNHEY and SVGAGI. The length of the CDR3 is 16 residues. The CDR3 bases are TGTGCCAGCAGTTCTCGAGGATTAAGCACTAATGAAAAACTGTTTTTT. Its translation: CASSSRGLSTNEKLFF.

The V and J genes are TRBV27 and TRBJ2-7; 11 nucleotides line up with TRBD2. Germline V gene lookup returns CDR1 MNHEY and CDR2 SMNVEV (reference sequence). CDR3 length: 17 amino acids. The ends lost 3 bases at V and 7 bases at J; junction bases unmatched: 14. CDR3 coding DNA: TGTGCCAGCAGTTTGGGGATAGCGGGAGGGCCTTCTGGGGAGCAGTACTTC. Translating it yields CASSLGIAGGPSGEQYF.

In this sample, this clone turned up many times. The chain is built from TRBV4-1 and TRBJ1-3; 7 positions match TRBD1. The CDR3 is made up of 17 amino acids. Germline V lookup: CDR1 MGHRA, CDR2 YSYEKL. Losses at the gene ends were 5 bases for V and 4 bases for J; bases not matched to a gene: 14. CDR3 bases: TGCGCCAGCAGCAAAGGTAGTGACAGGGCTTTAGGAAACACCATATATTTT. Translation: CASSKGSDRALGNTIYF.

The V and J genes are TRBV6-5 and TRBJ2-1, with D possibly matching TRBD1 (6 bases). Germline assignment: CDR1 MNHEY and CDR2 SVGAGI. The CDR3 is made up of 13 amino acids. Trimming shortened V by 5 bases and J by 4 bases, and 9 bases separated the two germline ends. CDR3 nucleotides: TGTGCCAGCAGTACAGACAGGTACAATGAGCAGTTCTTC. Residues: CASSTDRYNEQFF.

The chain carries TRBV3-1 (or the pseudogene TRBV3-2) and TRBJ2-1; D perhaps matches TRBD1 (6 bases). V was cut by 4 bases and J by 7 bases, with 17 bases left in between. Looked up from germline, CDR1 is LGHDT and CDR2 is YNNKEL (reference sequence). There are 15 residues in the CDR3. This chain's CDR3 is CASSRGTKIGNEQFF. The CDR3 bases are TGTGCCAGCAGCCGAGGGACAAAGATAGGTAATGAGCAGTTCTTC.

The CDR3 nucleotides are TGTGCCAGCAGCCTTGAAACAGGGGACGAGCAGTACGTC. It translates to CASSLETGDEQYV. The chain uses TRBV5-5 and TRBJ2-7, with 7 bases fitting TRBD1. Losses at the gene ends were 4 bases for V and 5 bases for J; bases not matched to a gene: 6. CDR3 length: 13 residues. CDR1 is SGHKS and CDR2 is YYEKEE in the germline V gene (reference sequence).

With respect to this clone: Other DNA sequences in this specimen translate into the identical CDR3. The genes are TRBV4-1 and TRBJ1-1; D is unresolved. Germline values: CDR1 MGHRA, CDR2 YSYEKL. Between the trimmed V and J ends, which lost 4 bases and 1 base, there was a span of 7 bases. This CDR3 has 13 residues. Here the CDR3 reads CASSPTGNTEAFF. The CDR3 coding sequence is TGCGCCAGCAGCCCAACGGGGAACACTGAAGCTTTCTTT.

As concerns this clone: Other DNA sequences of this sample code for an identical CDR3. This rearrangement joins TRBV10-1 to TRBJ1-1; D not resolved. V was shortened by 4 bases and J by 1 base, with 4 bases between the two germline ends. The CDR3 has 12 residues. The germline V gene encodes CDR1 WNHNN and CDR2 SYGVQD (reference sequence). The CDR3 DNA is TGCGCCAGCAGTGGACAGAACACTGAAGCTTTCTTT. Protein sequence: CASSGQNTEAFF.

This chain joins TRBV6-5 and TRBJ2-7; 11 positions agree with TRBD2. The V segment lost 4 bases and the J segment 4 bases; nucleotides outside the gene matches: 0. The CDR3 runs 13 residues. Germline CDR1 and CDR2: MNHEY and SVGAGI. The CDR3 loop reads CASSLAGGYEQYF. In nucleotides, the CDR3 is TGTGCCAGCAGTTTAGCGGGAGGGTACGAGCAGTACTTC.

V and J are TRBV7-3 and TRBJ2-1; TRBD1 matches 9 bases. The CDR3 has 13 amino acids. Germline-derived CDR1 and CDR2 are SGHTA and FQGTGA. V was pared by 8 bases and J by 8 bases, with 7 bases of the junction left unmatched. CDR3 DNA: TGTGCCAGCGGACAGGGGCTCCTCGATGAGCAGTTCTTC. It encodes CASGQGLLDEQFF.

The chain combines TRBV7-3 with TRBJ2-1; D ambiguous. CDR1 SGHTA and CDR2 FQGTGA come from the germline V gene. The CDR3 is 13 amino acids. V was trimmed by 1 base and J by 6 bases, leaving 7 bases between them. The CDR3 bases are TGTGCCAGCAGCTTAAGTCCCCGCAATGAGCAGTTCTTC. Amino acids: CASSLSPRNEQFF.

This clone has just a few counts. The rearrangement uses TRBV7-9 and TRBJ2-5; 11 bases align to TRBD2. The CDR3 is 14 residues long. The germline gives CDR1 SEHNR, CDR2 FQNEAQ (reference sequence). Trimming took 3 bases from V and 5 from J; bases not matched to a gene: 2. CDR3 DNA sequence: TGTGCCAGCAGCTTTCCTAGCGGGAGGGAGACCCAGTACTTC. Amino acids: CASSFPSGRETQYF. Full variable domain (missing parts from reference TRBV7-9 and TRBJ2-5): DTGVSQNPRHKITKRGQNVTFRCDPISEHNRLYWYRQTLGQGPEFLTYFQNEAQLEKSRLLSDRFSAERPKGSFSTLEIQRTEQGDSAMYLCASSFPSGRETQYFGPGTRLLVL.

This CDR3 reads CASSSGTGAGANVLTF. The CDR3 nucleotides are TGTGCCAGCAGCTCCGGGACGGGAGCCGGGGCCAACGTCCTGACTTTC. The chain uses TRBV7-9 and TRBJ2-6; weak D call: TRBD2 (6 bases). CDR1 and CDR2 from the germline V gene are SEHNR and FQNEAQ (reference sequence). Trimming left V 4 bases short and J 4 bases short, with 14 bases between. The CDR3 contains 16 residues.